The next 14 T cell receptor beta chains were all read from a single sample in a study of blood T cell repertoires in COVID-19. TCRdb's copy holds only in-frame clones and misses some; the assay was immunoSEQ multiplex PCR. Here the sample spans about 130,000 clones, about nine tenths being singletons. Material for sequencing was peripheral blood. The receptors were gathered from a man between 60 and 75 years old with COVID-19, enrolled during active disease.

This chain joins TRBV5-5 and TRBJ2-1; 7 bases are a match to TRBD2. J gave up 6 bases and V 0 bases, and 3 bases lay outside the gene matches. The CDR3 length is 14 residues. The germline gives CDR1 SGHKS, CDR2 YYEKEE (reference sequence). CDR3 loop: CASSLVSSGNEQFF. The CDR3 bases are TGTGCCAGCAGCTTGGTGTCTAGCGGCAATGAGCAGTTCTTC.

V is TRBV4-3 and J is TRBJ2-7, with 8 bases aligning to TRBD1. The J segment lost 5 bases and the V segment lost 4 bases, leaving 10 bases of the junction unmatched. The V gene's germline CDR1 is LGHNA and CDR2 YSLEER. There are 15 residues in the CDR3. Here the CDR3 reads CASSLAFSGGDEQYF. The CDR3 DNA sequence: TGCGCCAGCAGCCTGGCGTTTTCAGGGGGCGACGAGCAGTACTTC.

The chain uses TRBV5-1 and TRBJ1-2, with 8 nucleotides matching TRBD1. The CDR3 consists of 15 residues. Germline lookup yields CDR1 SGHRS and CDR2 YFSETQ. The junction had 9 bases not matched to a gene; V was cut back by 5 bases and J by 3 bases. The CDR3 sequence: CASSLAGQGDYGYTF. The CDR3 nucleotides are TGCGCCAGCAGTCTAGCAGGACAGGGTGACTATGGCTACACCTTC.

V gene TRBV5-4 combines with J gene TRBJ2-1, with 11 bases fitting TRBD2. V dropped 4 bases and J dropped 2; count of bases not matched to a gene: 5. Per the germline V gene, CDR1 is SGHNT and CDR2 is YYREEE (reference sequence). The length of the CDR3 is 16 residues. CDR3 bases: TGTGCCAGCAGCGAGATTAGCGGGAGGGCCTACAATGAGCAGTTCTTC. Protein product: CASSEISGRAYNEQFF.

The chain couples TRBV30 to TRBJ1-2, with 11 nucleotides matching TRBD1. Germline trimming cut 8 bases from V and 4 bases from J; bases unmatched to any gene: 9. The CDR3 totals 14 residues. In germline, CDR1 is GTSNPN, CDR2 SVGIG (reference sequence). The CDR3 is CAAQGQGASYGYTF. The CDR3 bases are TGTGCCGCCCAAGGACAGGGGGCGAGCTATGGCTACACCTTC.

The chain is built from TRBV5-1 and TRBJ2-2; TRBD2 matches at 8 bases. CDR1 is SGHRS, CDR2 YFSETQ, per germline. V was clipped by 1 base and J by 6 bases; unmatched bases: 8. This CDR3 has 16 amino acids. CDR3 residues: CASSLQGTSFAGELFF. CDR3 bases: TGCGCCAGCAGCTTGCAAGGGACTAGTTTCGCCGGGGAGCTGTTTTTT.

The table lists this clone with a count of one. CDR3 nucleotide sequence: TGTGCCAGCAGCTTAAGTGTAAGGGAGGATGGTTGGAACACTGAAGCTTTCTTT. This gives the protein CASSLSVREDGWNTEAFF. V is TRBV7-3 and J is TRBJ1-1; D is unclear. The V end lost 1 base, the J end lost 1 base, and 19 bases lay between the germline ends. Looked up from germline, CDR1 is SGHTA and CDR2 is FQGTGA. CDR3 length equals 18 residues.

V is TRBV19 and J is TRBJ2-2; 13 bases agree with TRBD2. The CDR3 is made up of 20 amino acids. J lost 4 bases, V lost 9 bases, and 20 bases had no gene match. The germline V gene encodes CDR1 LNHDA and CDR2 SQIVND (reference sequence). The CDR3 here is CASLLGDGTSGKVGTGELFF. Written as DNA, the CDR3 is TGTGCCAGCCTGCTGGGTGACGGGACTAGCGGGAAAGTAGGCACCGGGGAGCTGTTTTTT.

V usage is TRBV30 and J usage is TRBJ2-7, with D perhaps TRBD1 (6 bases). This CDR3 contains 17 residues. Per the germline V gene, CDR1 is GTSNPN and CDR2 is SVGIG (reference sequence). V was clipped by 3 bases and J by 3 bases, with 24 bases between them. CDR3 in DNA: TGTGCCTGGAGGTCCCCACCCAGGGGTGGACCCGTCTACGAGCAGTACTTC. This translates into CAWRSPPRGGPVYEQYF. The variable domain in full, with the rest retrieved from reference TRBV30 and TRBJ2-7, is SQTIHQWPATLVQPVGSPLSLECTVEGTSNPNLYWYRQAAGRGLQLLFYSVGIGQISSEVPQNLSASRPQDRQFILSSKKLLLSDSGFYLCAWRSPPRGGPVYEQYFGPGTRLTVT.

The CDR3 DNA follows: TGTGCCACCAGCAGACCTGGACAGTGGAACGAGCAGTACTTC. Its protein is CATSRPGQWNEQYF. V and J are TRBV15 and TRBJ2-7; possibly TRBD1 for D (6 bases). From germline, CDR1 is LNHNV and CDR2 YYDKDF (reference sequence). Trimming removed 2 bases from V and 5 bases from J, with 13 bases in between. The CDR3 is 14 amino acids.

This chain uses TRBV7-3 with TRBJ2-2; 8 bases align to TRBD2. Per the germline V gene, CDR1 is SGHTA and CDR2 is FQGTGA. J was trimmed by 6 bases and V by 3 bases; bases with no gene match: 6. The CDR3 has 15 amino acids. CDR3 protein: CASSFSGIGAGELFF. Written as DNA, the CDR3 is TGTGCCAGCAGCTTTAGCGGGATCGGTGCCGGGGAGCTGTTTTTT.

The V and J genes are TRBV5-1 and TRBJ2-1; 7 nucleotides match TRBD2. V dropped 0 bases and J dropped 8; count of bases not matched to a gene: 8. CDR3 length: 15 amino acids. The V gene's germline CDR1 is SGHRS and CDR2 YFSETQ. The CDR3 nucleotides read TGCGCCAGCAGCTTGGCCGTAAGCGGGAACGATGAGCAGTTCTTC. Translating gives CASSLAVSGNDEQFF.

The chain employs TRBV4-3 and TRBJ1-2; D unresolved. Per the germline V gene, CDR1 is LGHNA and CDR2 is YSLEER. V dropped 1 base and J dropped 3 bases, with 12 bases sitting between them. CDR3 length: 15 residues. The CDR3 nucleotides read TGCGCCAGCAGCCAAGTGAGCCGAGTCGACTATGGCTACACCTTC. It yields the protein CASSQVSRVDYGYTF.

The DNA for the CDR3 is TGTGCCAGCAGCCAAGCCCCCGGGACTGGTAGGAATGAGCAGTTCTTC. It encodes CASSQAPGTGRNEQFF. The J gene is TRBJ2-1, the V gene TRBV3-1 (or the pseudogene TRBV3-2), with D maybe TRBD2 (6 bases). Between the trimmed V and J ends, which lost 1 base and 7 bases, there was a span of 17 bases. The CDR3 contains 16 residues. Germline V gives CDR1 LGHDT, CDR2 YNNKEL (reference sequence).